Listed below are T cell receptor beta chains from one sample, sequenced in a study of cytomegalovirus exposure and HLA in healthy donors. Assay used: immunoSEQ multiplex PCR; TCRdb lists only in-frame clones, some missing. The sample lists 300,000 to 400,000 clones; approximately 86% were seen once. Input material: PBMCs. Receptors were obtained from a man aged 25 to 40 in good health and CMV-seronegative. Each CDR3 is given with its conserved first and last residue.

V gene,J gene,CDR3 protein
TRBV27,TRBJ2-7,CASSVGQSGEQYF
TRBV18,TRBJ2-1,CASSLSAGGRNEQFF
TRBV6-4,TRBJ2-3,CASSGGQGPSDTQYF
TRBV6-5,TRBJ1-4,CASSPGAATNEKLFF
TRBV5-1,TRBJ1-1,CASSLGDGGWTEAFF
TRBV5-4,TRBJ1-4,CASSFGRATNEKLFF
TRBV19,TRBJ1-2,CASSMGRGWNYGYTF
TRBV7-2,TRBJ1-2,CASSLWGEVYTF
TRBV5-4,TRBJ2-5,CASSLQGRRETQYF
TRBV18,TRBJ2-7,CASSPSPQEQYF
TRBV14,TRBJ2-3,CASSRPGVRGADTQYF
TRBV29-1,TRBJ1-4,CSALNEKLFF
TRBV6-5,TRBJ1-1,CASFTGTLANTEAFF
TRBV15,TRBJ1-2,CATSRDLLKGYTF
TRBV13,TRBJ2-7,CASSARDRGSEQYF
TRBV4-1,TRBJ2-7,CASSQVVGQSHSYEQYF
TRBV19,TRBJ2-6,CASSIPQLSGANVLTF
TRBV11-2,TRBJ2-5,CASSGLGGTQYF
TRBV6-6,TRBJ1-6,CASSYLRTGSRSPLHF
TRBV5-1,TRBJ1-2,CASSQGQGAYGYTF
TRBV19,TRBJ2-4,CASSIAGDIQYF
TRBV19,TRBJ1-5,CASSIGGGGQPQHF
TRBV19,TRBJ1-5,CASSKQGGMLNQPQHF
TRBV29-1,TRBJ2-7,CSVSSGAYEQYF
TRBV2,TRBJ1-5,CASSEQGGQPQHF
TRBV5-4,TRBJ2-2,CASSIRERTGELFF
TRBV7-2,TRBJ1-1,CASSLRADRGAFF
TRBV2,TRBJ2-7,CASSDPQGAYFGQYF
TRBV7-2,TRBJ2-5,CASSLVSGGVETQYF
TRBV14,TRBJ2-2,CASSQIQGNTGELFF
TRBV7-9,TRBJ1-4,CASSPDRGQTNEKLFF
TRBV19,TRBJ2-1,CATNRDRGRRGYNEQFF
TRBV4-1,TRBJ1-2,CASSQDGTTGFSNYGYTF
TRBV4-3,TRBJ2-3,CASSHALQGPGLETDTQYF
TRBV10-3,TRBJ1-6,CAISGTGEGVNSPLHF
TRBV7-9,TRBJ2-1,CVGTGGLSEQFF
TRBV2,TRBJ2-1,CASRADRGDYNEQFF
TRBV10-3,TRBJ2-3,CAISPRDTQYF
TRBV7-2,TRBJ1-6,CASSLVGTVPGDSPLHF
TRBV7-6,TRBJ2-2,CASSLGQGVAGELFF
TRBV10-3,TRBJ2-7,CAIRKREGYEQYF
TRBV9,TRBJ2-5,CASSEGLGGEETQYF
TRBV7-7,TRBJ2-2,CASSSGLAGGTTGELFF
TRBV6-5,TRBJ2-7,CASSYPSEQYF
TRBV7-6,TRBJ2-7,CASSLQGYEQYF
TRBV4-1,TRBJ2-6,CASSQPPGAGANVLTF
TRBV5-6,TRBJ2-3,CASGPQTWGGTDTQYF
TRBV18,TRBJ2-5,CASSPQGGVQETQYF
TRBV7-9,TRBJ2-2,CAKTGGSNTGELFF